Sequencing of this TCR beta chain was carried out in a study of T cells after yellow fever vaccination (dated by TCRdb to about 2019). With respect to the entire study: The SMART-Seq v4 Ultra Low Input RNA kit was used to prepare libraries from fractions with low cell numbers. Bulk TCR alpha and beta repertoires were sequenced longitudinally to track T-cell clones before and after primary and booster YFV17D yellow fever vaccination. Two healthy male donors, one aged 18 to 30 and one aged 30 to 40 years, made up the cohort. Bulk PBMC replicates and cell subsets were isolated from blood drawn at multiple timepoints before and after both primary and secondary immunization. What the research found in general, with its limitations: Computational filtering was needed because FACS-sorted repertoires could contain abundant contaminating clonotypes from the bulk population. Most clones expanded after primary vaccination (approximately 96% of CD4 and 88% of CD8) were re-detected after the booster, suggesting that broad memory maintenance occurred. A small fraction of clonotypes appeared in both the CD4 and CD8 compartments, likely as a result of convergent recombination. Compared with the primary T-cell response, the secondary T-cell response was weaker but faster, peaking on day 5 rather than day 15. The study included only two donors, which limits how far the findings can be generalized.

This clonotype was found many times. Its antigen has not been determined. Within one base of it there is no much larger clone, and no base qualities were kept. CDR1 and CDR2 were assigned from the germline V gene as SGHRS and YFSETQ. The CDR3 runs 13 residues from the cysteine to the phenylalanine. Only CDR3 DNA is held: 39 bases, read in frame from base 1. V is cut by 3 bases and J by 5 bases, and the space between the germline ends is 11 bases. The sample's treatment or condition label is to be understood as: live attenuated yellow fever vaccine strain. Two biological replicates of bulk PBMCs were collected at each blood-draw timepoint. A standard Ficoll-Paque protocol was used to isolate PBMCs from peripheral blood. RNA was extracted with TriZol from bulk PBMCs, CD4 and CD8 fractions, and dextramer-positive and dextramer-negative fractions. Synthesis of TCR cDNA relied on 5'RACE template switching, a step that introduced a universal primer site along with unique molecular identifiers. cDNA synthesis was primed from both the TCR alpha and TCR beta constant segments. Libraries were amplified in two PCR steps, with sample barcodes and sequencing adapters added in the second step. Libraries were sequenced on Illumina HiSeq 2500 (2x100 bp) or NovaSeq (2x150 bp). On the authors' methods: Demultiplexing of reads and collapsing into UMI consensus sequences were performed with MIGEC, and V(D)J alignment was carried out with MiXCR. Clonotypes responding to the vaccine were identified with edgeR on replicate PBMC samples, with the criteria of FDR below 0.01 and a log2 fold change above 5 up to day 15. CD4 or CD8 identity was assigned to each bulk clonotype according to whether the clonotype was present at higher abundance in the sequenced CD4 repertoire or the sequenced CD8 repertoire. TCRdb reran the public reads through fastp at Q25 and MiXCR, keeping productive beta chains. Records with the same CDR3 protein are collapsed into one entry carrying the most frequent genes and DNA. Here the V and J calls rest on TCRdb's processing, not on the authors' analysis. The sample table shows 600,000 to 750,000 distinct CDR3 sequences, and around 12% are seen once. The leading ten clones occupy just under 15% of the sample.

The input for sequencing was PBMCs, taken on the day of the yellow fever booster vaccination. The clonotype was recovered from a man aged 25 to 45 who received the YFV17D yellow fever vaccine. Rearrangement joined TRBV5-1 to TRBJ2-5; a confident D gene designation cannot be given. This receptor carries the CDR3 CASSSRTGETQYF. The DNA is TGCGCCAGCAGCTCTCGGACGGGCGAGACCCAGTACTTC.